What follows are 24 T cell receptor beta chains derived from one specimen sequenced in a study of CD8 T cells in Susac syndrome. With random hexamers, 0.5 to 1 ug RNA was reverse transcribed. TCRdb recomputed calls from the immunoSEQ multiplex PCR reads with MiXCR, one row per CDR3 protein. There are approximately 150,000 distinct CDR3 sequences in the sample; approximately 95% occur only once, and roughly 0.1% lies in the top ten. The sequencing sample was made of CD4+ T cells from PBMCs. These receptors originate from a human donor with multiple sclerosis.

The genes are TRBV3-1 and TRBJ1-1; no reliable D call. Per germline, CDR1 LGHDT and CDR2 YNNKEL (reference sequence). The CDR3 is 12 residues long. V lost 5 bases and J lost 6, with 10 bases in between. The CDR3 nucleotides are TGTGCCAGCAGCTCCGCGGGCGCTGAAGCTTTCTTT. Translated, it gives CASSSAGAEAFF.

This chain joins TRBV6-6 and TRBJ2-1; D is ambiguous. The germline V gene encodes CDR1 MNHNY and CDR2 SVGAGI (reference sequence). The CDR3 totals 12 residues. V lost 7 bases, J lost 6 bases, and 10 bases lay in between. CDR3 nucleotide sequence: TGTGCCAGCACCGGACCCGGCAATGAGCAGTTCTTC. Amino acids: CASTGPGNEQFF.

The rearrangement uses TRBV20-1 and TRBJ2-7; 8 bases map to TRBD2. Trimming at V came to 6 bases and at J to 7 bases, leaving 20 bases not matched to a gene. In germline, CDR1 is DFQATT, CDR2 SNEGSKA (reference sequence). This CDR3 has 16 amino acids. The CDR3 coding sequence is TGCAGTGCAACGGGAAGTAGCGGGGCCACCGGGGAAGAGCAGTACTTC. Its translation is CSATGSSGATGEEQYF.

In DNA form, the CDR3 reads TGCGCCAGCAGTCCTGCGGGTGGTACCTACGAGCAGTACTTC. Translated: CASSPAGGTYEQYF. The chain employs TRBV5-1 and TRBJ2-7; D perhaps matches TRBD2 (5 bases). Germline CDR1 is SGHRS and CDR2 is YFSETQ. Trimming took off 5 bases at V and 2 bases at J, with 14 bases between the two ends. CDR3 length: 14 amino acids.

The chain links TRBV28 to TRBJ1-5; no clear D. Germline V gene data show CDR1 as MDHEN and CDR2 as SYDVKM. The CDR3 covers 15 residues. V lost 7 bases, J lost 0 bases, and 13 bases lay in between. CDR3 in amino acids: CASKSSRSSNQPQHF. In nucleotides, the CDR3 is TGTGCCAGCAAGAGCTCCAGAAGTAGCAATCAGCCCCAGCATTTT.

The V and J genes are TRBV2 and TRBJ2-5; a weak D match, TRBD2 (6 bases). The germline V gene has CDR1 SNHLY and CDR2 FYNNEI. This CDR3 contains 13 residues. Trimming stripped 10 bases from V and 5 bases from J, with 17 bases between. CDR3 nucleotides: TGTGCCACTGGGGGGTCAGGGACGGAGACCCAGTACTTC. Amino acid sequence: CATGGSGTETQYF.

The CDR3 DNA reads TGTGCCAGCCGAAGAGGGGGAGGCTCGCTTCAAGAGACCCAGTACTTC. This translates into CASRRGGGSLQETQYF. This chain links TRBV7-9 with TRBJ2-5; tentatively, D is TRBD1 or TRBD2 (6 bases each). CDR3 length equals 16 residues. V dropped 8 bases and J dropped 2 bases, with 21 bases sitting between them. Germline lookup yields CDR1 SEHNR and CDR2 FQNEAQ (reference sequence).

The genes are TRBV12-3 or TRBV12-4 and TRBJ1-4; 9 positions match TRBD1. The length of the CDR3 is 14 residues. The trim removed 5 bases at V and 10 bases at J, leaving 8 bases unmatched. The chain's CDR3 is CASSPGTGLGKLFF. The CDR3 DNA reads TGTGCCAGCAGTCCTGGGACAGGGTTAGGAAAACTGTTTTTT.

V and J are TRBV28 and TRBJ1-4, with D perhaps TRBD1 (5 bases). This CDR3 is built from 14 residues. The germline V gene encodes CDR1 MDHEN and CDR2 SYDVKM. The V and J ends lost 3 bases and 8 bases respectively, with 13 bases between them. In nucleotides, the CDR3 is TGTGCCAGCAGTTTTGGGCAGGGATTCGAAAAACTGTTTTTT. As protein: CASSFGQGFEKLFF. The entire variable domain, with the rest obtained from reference TRBV28 and TRBJ1-4, is as follows: DVKVTQSSRYLVKRTGEKVFLECVQDMDHENMFWYRQDPGLGLRLIYFSYDVKMKEKGDIPEGYSVSREKKERFSLILESASTNQTSMYLCASSFGQGFEKLFFGSGTQLSVL.

This sequence joins TRBV5-4 and TRBJ2-5, with D unresolved. V lost 0 bases to trimming and J lost 5 bases, with 8 bases between them. The germline V gene has CDR1 SGHNT and CDR2 YYREEE (reference sequence). This CDR3 spans 13 amino acids. The CDR3 protein is CASSLAGAETQYF. The DNA of the CDR3 is TGTGCCAGCAGCTTGGCTGGCGCGGAGACCCAGTACTTC.

This rearrangement joins TRBV2 to TRBJ2-1, with a tentative D call TRBD2 (5 bases). V lost 7 bases and J 9 bases, leaving 16 bases between the germline ends. The CDR3 length is 13 residues. Germline values: CDR1 SNHLY, CDR2 FYNNEI. CDR3: CASNSGRAGEQFF. In nucleotides, the CDR3 is TGTGCCAGCAATTCGGGAAGGGCCGGTGAGCAGTTCTTC.

V and J are TRBV28 and TRBJ1-2; weak D call: TRBD1 (5 bases). Germline values: CDR1 MDHEN, CDR2 SYDVKM. CDR3 length: 15 residues. V was pared by 4 bases and J by 4 bases, with 16 bases between. DNA of the CDR3: TGTGCCAGCAGTTCCACTGCCGGGGGAACCTATGGCTACACCTTC. This encodes CASSSTAGGTYGYTF.

This clonotype was picked up one time. The chain has TRBV29-1 and TRBJ2-3; 9 positions agree with TRBD2. Germline V gives CDR1 SQVTM, CDR2 ANQGSEA. Trimming took 7 bases from V and 9 from J; bases not matched to a gene: 14. This CDR3 spans 14 amino acids. CDR3: CSASVAGGSATQYF. The CDR3 DNA follows: TGCAGCGCCTCGGTGGCGGGAGGGTCCGCAACGCAGTATTTT.

The V call is TRBV19, the J call TRBJ2-2; no clear D. This CDR3 is 15 amino acids long. Per germline, CDR1 LNHDA and CDR2 SQIVND (reference sequence). Between the trimmed V and J ends, which lost 1 base and 3 bases, there was a span of 9 bases. The CDR3 loop is CASSIGDTYTGELFF. The CDR3 DNA sequence: TGTGCCAGTAGTATAGGAGACACTTACACCGGGGAGCTGTTTTTT.

The chain has TRBV18 and TRBJ1-6; D uncertain. There are 17 residues in the CDR3. The V and J ends lost 5 bases and 6 bases respectively, with 20 bases between them. Germline lookup yields CDR1 KGHSH and CDR2 LQKENI. The DNA of the CDR3 is TGTGCCAGCTCAAGACCAAGCGGGAGGCACAGTAATTCACCCCTCCACTTT. Its protein is CASSRPSGRHSNSPLHF.

V is TRBV18 and J is TRBJ1-1; a weak D match, TRBD1 (5 bases). This CDR3 comprises 15 residues. Germline-derived CDR1 and CDR2 are KGHSH and LQKENI. Trimming took off 0 bases at V and 3 bases at J, with 11 bases between the two ends. The CDR3 nucleotides are TGTGCCAGCTCACCACCAGCGACAGTTTACACTGAAGCTTTCTTT. This translates into CASSPPATVYTEAFF.

The chain employs TRBV12-3 or TRBV12-4 and TRBJ1-6; TRBD1 matches 8 bases. There are 14 residues in the CDR3. Losses at the gene ends were 4 bases for V and 6 bases for J; bases not matched to a gene: 2. CDR3 in amino acids: CASSYRGSNSPLHF. DNA of the CDR3: TGTGCCAGCAGTTACAGGGGGTCTAATTCACCCCTCCACTTT.

This chain uses TRBV14 with TRBJ2-2; no definite D call. The V gene lost 8 bases and the J gene lost 5 bases, with 9 bases spanning the gap. The CDR3 length is 12 residues. From germline, CDR1 is SGHDN and CDR2 FVKESK. The CDR3 nucleotides are TGTGCCAGCGGGCAGATAACCGGGGAGCTGTTTTTT. Protein: CASGQITGELFF. The full variable domain, completed using reference TRBV14 and TRBJ2-2, is EAGVTQFPSHSVIEKGQTVTLRCDPISGHDNLYWYRRVMGKEIKFLLHFVKESKQDESGMPNNRFLAERTGGTYSTLKVQPAELEDSGVYFCASGQITGELFFGEGSRLTVL.

The gene calls are TRBV7-6 and TRBJ2-5; D remains ambiguous. The CDR3 contains 13 residues. Germline V CDR1 and CDR2: SGHVS, FNYEAQ. V was pared by 4 bases and J by 1 base, with 7 bases between. CDR3 in DNA: TGTGCCAGCAGCTCCCGGATCCAAGAGACCCAGTACTTC. Its translation: CASSSRIQETQYF.

This CDR3 is CASSLRGGGQEETQYF. The DNA of the CDR3 is TGCGCCAGCAGCTTAAGGGGGGGCGGGCAGGAAGAGACCCAGTACTTC. The chain employs TRBV5-1 and TRBJ2-5; weak D call: TRBD2 (7 bases). The CDR3 totals 16 residues. V dropped 2 bases and J dropped 3 bases, with 17 bases sitting between them. From germline, CDR1 is SGHRS and CDR2 YFSETQ.

This chain links TRBV18 with TRBJ2-5; 11 bases align to TRBD2. The CDR3 spans 17 residues. With 1 base clipped from V and 5 bases from J, the junction kept 9 bases outside the gene matches. The germline V gene has CDR1 KGHSH and CDR2 LQKENI. The CDR3 DNA reads as TGTGCCAGCTCACCACAGGCTAGCGGGGGGACTGTGGAGACCCAGTACTTC. It translates to CASSPQASGGTVETQYF.

CDR3 region: CASSQFGALNTEAFF. The CDR3 bases are TGTGCCAGCAGCCAATTTGGGGCATTGAACACTGAAGCTTTCTTT. This chain links TRBV3-1 with TRBJ1-1; perhaps TRBD1 as D (5 bases). This CDR3 has 15 residues. Germline-derived CDR1 and CDR2 are LGHDT and YNNKEL (reference sequence). V was cut by 2 bases and J by 0 bases, with 10 bases left in between. Full variable domain (outside the CDR3, taken from reference TRBV3-1 and TRBJ1-1): DTAVSQTPKYLVTQMGNDKSIKCEQNLGHDTMYWYKQDSKKFLKIMFSYNNKELIINETVPNRFSPKSPDKAHLNLHINSLELGDSAVYFCASSQFGALNTEAFFGQGTRLTVV.

The chain is built from TRBV5-1 and TRBJ1-2; 7 bases map to TRBD1. This CDR3 is 14 amino acids long. The trim removed 5 bases at V and 4 bases at J, leaving 8 bases unmatched. Germline CDR1 is SGHRS and CDR2 is YFSETQ. The CDR3 is CASRTGTGGYGYTF. The CDR3 region has the DNA TGCGCCAGCAGGACAGGGACGGGGGGCTATGGCTACACCTTC.

The rearrangement uses TRBV5-1 and TRBJ1-5; D possibly corresponds to TRBD1 (5 bases). V was shortened by 0 bases and J by 1 base, with 8 bases between the two germline ends. Germline assignment: CDR1 SGHRS and CDR2 YFSETQ. CDR3 size: 15 residues. The CDR3 reads CASSLDGGSNQPQHF. CDR3 nucleotides: TGCGCCAGCAGCTTGGATGGGGGGAGCAATCAGCCCCAGCATTTT.